A single sample is the source of the 12 T cell receptor beta chains below, sequenced in a study of early T cells in non-severe SARS-CoV-2 infection. A single record per CDR3 protein comes from TCRdb applying MiXCR to the 5' RACE reads. The profile shows 80,000 to 100,000 distinct CDR3 sequences, 9.5% to 12% of them singletons. Sample: whole blood, taken at baseline. These receptors all stem from an adult who was a healthcare worker with PCR-confirmed SARS-CoV-2 infection or an uninfected control (not recorded which).

The V call is TRBV7-8, the J call TRBJ2-3; TRBD2 matches at 10 bases. The CDR3 runs 18 residues. Looked up from germline, CDR1 is SGHVS and CDR2 is FQNEAQ. V lost 0 bases, J lost 6 bases, and 12 bases stayed unmatched. CDR3 coding DNA: TGTGCCAGCAGCTTAGCGCAATTACTAGCGGGAATGGCCGATACGCAGTATTTT. Its translation is CASSLAQLLAGMADTQYF.

The genes are TRBV3-2 and TRBJ2-1; the table's D call, TRBD2, has no DNA check behind it. TRBV3-2 is classified as a pseudogene. This CDR3 comprises 16 residues. CDR3 sequence reads: CASSPASSSGYNEQFF. As DNA, the CDR3 is TGTGCCAGCAGCCCAGCCAGTTCTAGCGGTTACAATGAGCAGTTCTTC.

This clonotype appeared many times. This sequence joins TRBV4-3 and TRBJ2-2, with unresolved D. V lost 0 bases, J lost 5 bases, and 16 bases lay in between. Per germline, CDR1 LGHNA and CDR2 YSLEER. The CDR3 sequence is 17 residues long. CDR3 sequence: CASSQDLSPIITGELFF. CDR3 nucleotides: TGCGCCAGCAGCCAAGATCTCTCTCCGATCATTACCGGGGAGCTGTTTTTT.

V usage is TRBV12-3 or TRBV12-4 and J usage is TRBJ2-7; no clear D. V was cut by 1 base and J by 5 bases, with 9 bases left in between. CDR3 length: 13 amino acids. The CDR3 is CASSLGSGDEQYF. CDR3 DNA: TGTGCCAGCAGTTTAGGTTCAGGTGACGAGCAGTACTTC.

This clonotype was detected a few times. The chain combines TRBV11-3 with TRBJ2-3; 7 positions agree with TRBD2. The CDR3 is 12 amino acids. Germline CDR1 and CDR2: SGHNT and YENEEA. J lost 5 bases, V lost 5 bases, and 1 base had no gene match. CDR3 amino acids: CASSGGGDTQYF. The DNA for the CDR3 is TGTGCCAGCAGCGGGGGGGGAGATACGCAGTATTTT.

This clonotype was counted between two and nine times. V and J are TRBV6-6 and TRBJ1-2; D is perhaps TRBD1 (6 bases). This CDR3 contains 15 residues. The V gene's germline CDR1 is MNHNY and CDR2 SVGAGI (reference sequence). V shed 6 bases and J shed 4 bases, with 18 bases lying between them. The CDR3 DNA sequence: TGTGCCAGCAGGACACCGGGGGGCCTCGTCTATGGCTACACCTTC. The encoded protein is CASRTPGGLVYGYTF.

This clonotype was seen a handful of times. The V call is TRBV7-2, the J call TRBJ2-7; TRBD2 matches 7 bases. The V gene's germline CDR1 is SGHTA and CDR2 FQGNSA. With V trimmed by 2 bases and J by 2 bases, 3 bases remained unmatched. The CDR3 spans 14 residues. The CDR3 sequence is CASSLSGAPYEQYF. The CDR3 coding sequence is TGTGCCAGCAGCTTAAGCGGGGCTCCCTACGAGCAGTACTTC.

This clonotype was counted at least ten times. The V gene is TRBV7-9, the J gene TRBJ2-5; TRBD1 might be the D (6 bases). Germline CDR1 SEHNR, CDR2 FQNEAQ (reference sequence). V lost 4 bases to trimming and J lost 1 base, with 7 bases between them. The CDR3 is 13 amino acids. This CDR3 reads CASSSRGQETQYF. The CDR3 DNA is TGTGCCAGCAGCTCCAGGGGCCAAGAGACCCAGTACTTC.

This clonotype has just a few counts. V is TRBV6-6 and J is TRBJ2-1, with 7 bases lining up with TRBD2. V shed 5 bases and J 7 bases; nucleotides not matched to a gene: 8. There are 14 residues in the CDR3. Germline V lookup: CDR1 MNHNY, CDR2 SVGAGI (reference sequence). The CDR3 bases are TGTGCCAGCAGTCCTCAAGCGCGGGGGAATGAGCAGTTCTTC. Translation gives CASSPQARGNEQFF.

The table lists this clonotype with many counts. The genes are TRBV19 and TRBJ2-5; 9 nucleotides line up with TRBD2. The CDR3 spans 15 residues. From germline, CDR1 is LNHDA and CDR2 SQIVND (reference sequence). The junction had 6 bases not matched to a gene; V was cut back by 5 bases and J by 2 bases. CDR3 sequence reads: CASSQLAGLQETQYF. The CDR3 DNA is TGTGCCAGTAGTCAACTAGCGGGTTTACAAGAGACCCAGTACTTC. Filled out from reference TRBV19 and TRBJ2-5, the complete variable domain reads DGGITQSPKYLFRKEGQNVTLSCEQNLNHDAMYWYRQDPGQGLRLIYYSQIVNDFQKGDIAEGYSVSREKKESFPLTVTSAQKNPTAFYLCASSQLAGLQETQYFGPGTRLLVL.

At least ten counts were recorded for this clonotype. V gene TRBV6-2 or TRBV6-3 combines with J gene TRBJ1-1; no definite D call. Germline values: CDR1 MNHEY, CDR2 SVGEGT. With 6 bases removed from V and 3 bases from J, the gap between germline ends came to 5 bases. The CDR3 sequence is 11 residues long. The CDR3 reads CASRDYTEAFF. The CDR3 region has the DNA TGTGCCAGCAGGGACTACACTGAAGCTTTCTTT.

On this clonotype itself: Relative to the germline gene, one junction end is altered; a read error may explain this. V usage is TRBV20-1 and J usage is TRBJ1-1, with D uncertain. This CDR3 comprises 12 residues. Germline loops: CDR1 DFQATT, CDR2 SNEGSKA (reference sequence). CDR3 protein: CSARGMNTEAFF. CDR3 coding DNA: TGCAGTGCGAGAGGGATGAACACTGAAGCTTTCTTT.